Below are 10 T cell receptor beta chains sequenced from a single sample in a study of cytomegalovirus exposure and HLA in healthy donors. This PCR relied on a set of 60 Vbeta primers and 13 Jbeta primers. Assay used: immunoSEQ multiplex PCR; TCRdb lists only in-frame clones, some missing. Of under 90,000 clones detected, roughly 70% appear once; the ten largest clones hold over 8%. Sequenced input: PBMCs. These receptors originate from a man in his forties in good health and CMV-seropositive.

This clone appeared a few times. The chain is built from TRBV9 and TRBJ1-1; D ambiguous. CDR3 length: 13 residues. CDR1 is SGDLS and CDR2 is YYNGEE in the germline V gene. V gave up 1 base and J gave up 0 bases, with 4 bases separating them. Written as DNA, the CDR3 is TGTGCCAGCAGCGTAACGGTGAACACTGAAGCTTTCTTT. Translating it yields CASSVTVNTEAFF.

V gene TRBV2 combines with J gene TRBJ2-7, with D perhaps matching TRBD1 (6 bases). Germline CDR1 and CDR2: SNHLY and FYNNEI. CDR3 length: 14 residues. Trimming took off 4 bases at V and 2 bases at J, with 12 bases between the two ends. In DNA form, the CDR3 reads TGTGCCAGCAGTGTCTTACAGGGCCCCTACGAGCAGTACTTC. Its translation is CASSVLQGPYEQYF.

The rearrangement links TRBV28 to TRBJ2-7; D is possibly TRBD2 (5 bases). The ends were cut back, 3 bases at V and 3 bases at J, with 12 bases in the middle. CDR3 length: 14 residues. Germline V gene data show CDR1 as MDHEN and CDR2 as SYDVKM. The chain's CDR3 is CASSFTAGRYEQYF. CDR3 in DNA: TGTGCCAGCAGTTTTACGGCGGGCCGCTACGAGCAGTACTTC.

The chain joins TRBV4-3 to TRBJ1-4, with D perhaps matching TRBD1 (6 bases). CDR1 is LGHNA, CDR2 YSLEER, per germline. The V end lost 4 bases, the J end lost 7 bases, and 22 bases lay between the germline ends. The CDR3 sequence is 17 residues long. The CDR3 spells CASSRQAPSLRGEKLFF. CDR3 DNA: TGCGCCAGCAGCCGACAGGCCCCCTCTCTCCGGGGTGAAAAACTGTTTTTT.

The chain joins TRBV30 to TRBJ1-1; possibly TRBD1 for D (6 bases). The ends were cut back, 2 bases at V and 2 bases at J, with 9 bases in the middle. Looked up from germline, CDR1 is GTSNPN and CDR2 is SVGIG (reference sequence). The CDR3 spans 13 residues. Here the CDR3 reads CAWSLGGNTEAFF. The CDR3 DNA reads TGTGCCTGGAGTCTAGGGGGAAACACTGAAGCTTTCTTT.

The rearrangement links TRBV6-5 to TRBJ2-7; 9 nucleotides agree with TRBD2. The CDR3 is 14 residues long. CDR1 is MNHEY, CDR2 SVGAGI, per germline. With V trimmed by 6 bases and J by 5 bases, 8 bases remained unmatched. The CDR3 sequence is CASRKTGLANEQYF. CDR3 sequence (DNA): TGTGCCAGCAGGAAAACGGGACTAGCTAACGAGCAGTACTTC.

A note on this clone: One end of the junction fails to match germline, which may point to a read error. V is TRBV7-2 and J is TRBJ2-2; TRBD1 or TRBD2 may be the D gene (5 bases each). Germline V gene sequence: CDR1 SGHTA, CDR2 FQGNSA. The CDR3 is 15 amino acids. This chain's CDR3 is CASSLAQVNTGELFF. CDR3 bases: TGTGCCAGCAGCCTAGCACAGGTTAACACCGGGGAGCTGTTTTTT.

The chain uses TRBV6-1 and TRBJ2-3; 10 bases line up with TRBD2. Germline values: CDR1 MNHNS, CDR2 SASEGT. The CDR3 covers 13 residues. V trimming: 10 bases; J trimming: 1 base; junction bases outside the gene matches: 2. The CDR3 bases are TGTGCCATAACTAGCGGGGGCACAGATACGCAGTATTTT. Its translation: CAITSGGTDTQYF.

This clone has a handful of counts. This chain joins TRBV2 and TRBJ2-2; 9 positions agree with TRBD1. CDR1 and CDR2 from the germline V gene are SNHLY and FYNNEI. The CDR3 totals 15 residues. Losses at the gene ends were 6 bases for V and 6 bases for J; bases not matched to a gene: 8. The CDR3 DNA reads TGTGCCAGCAGCCCCGGGGGACAGGGCGCCGGGGAGCTGTTTTTT. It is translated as CASSPGGQGAGELFF. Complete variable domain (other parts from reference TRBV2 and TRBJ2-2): EPEVTQTPSHQVTQMGQEVILRCVPISNHLYFYWYRQILGQKVEFLVSFYNNEISEKSEIFDDQFSVERPDGSNFTLKIRSTKLEDSAMYFCASSPGGQGAGELFFGEGSRLTVL.

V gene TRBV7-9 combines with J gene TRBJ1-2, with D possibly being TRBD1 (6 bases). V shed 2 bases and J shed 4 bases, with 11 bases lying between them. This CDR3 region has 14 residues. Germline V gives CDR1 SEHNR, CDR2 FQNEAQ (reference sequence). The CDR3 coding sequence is TGTGCCAGCAGCTTAACTGGACAGCCCTATGGCTACACCTTC. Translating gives CASSLTGQPYGYTF.